This entry features one TCR beta chain sequence. These data come from a study of blood T cell repertoires in COVID-19. About the study: COVID-19 samples, acute and convalescent, were from the United States, Italy and Spain.

Source study methods: Estimated nucleated cell counts came from reference gene primer amplification. Sequencing was performed with immunoSEQ multiplex PCR; in TCRdb, only in-frame clones are kept and a portion is missing. The V and J calls and clone size come from that table; D and trimming were worked out from the DNA. The data contain roughly 250,000 clones, around 82% of them singletons. This clonotype originated in a woman aged 80 or older with active or convalescent COVID-19. Sequenced material: peripheral blood.

This CDR3 reads CASTRSGQGLSEQYF. CDR3 DNA: TGTGCCAGCACCAGGTCCGGACAGGGGTTATCCGAGCAGTACTTC. The V gene is TRBV5-4, the J gene TRBJ2-7, with TRBD1 matching 9 bases. The germline gives CDR1 SGHNT, CDR2 YYREEE (reference sequence). V shed 6 bases, J shed 6 bases, and the junction held 13 bases outside the gene matches. This CDR3 spans 15 amino acids.